This TCR beta chain was sequenced during a study of somatic mutations in cytotoxic T cells in rheumatoid arthritis. The study's findings and limits: Which antigens the expanded CD8+ clones targeted was unknown.

The repertoire was sequenced with immunoSEQ multiplex PCR; TCRdb's copy has only in-frame clones and lacks some. This sample has 15,000 to 20,000 clones, with roughly 86% found just once. Details on this clone: Its matching antigen is unknown.

V shed 5 bases and J 3 bases; nucleotides not matched to a gene: 3. The CDR3 is 13 amino acids. Germline loops: CDR1 MNHEY, CDR2 SMNVEV (reference sequence). The TCR sequence derives from a woman between 50 and 59 years old with rheumatoid arthritis. This rearrangement joins TRBV27 to TRBJ1-1; TRBD1 matches at 7 bases. Sequencing was performed on CD8+ T cells sorted from blood. The CDR3 is CASSRQGDTEAFF. The CDR3 nucleotides are TGTGCCAGCAGTAGGCAGGGGGACACTGAAGCTTTCTTT.